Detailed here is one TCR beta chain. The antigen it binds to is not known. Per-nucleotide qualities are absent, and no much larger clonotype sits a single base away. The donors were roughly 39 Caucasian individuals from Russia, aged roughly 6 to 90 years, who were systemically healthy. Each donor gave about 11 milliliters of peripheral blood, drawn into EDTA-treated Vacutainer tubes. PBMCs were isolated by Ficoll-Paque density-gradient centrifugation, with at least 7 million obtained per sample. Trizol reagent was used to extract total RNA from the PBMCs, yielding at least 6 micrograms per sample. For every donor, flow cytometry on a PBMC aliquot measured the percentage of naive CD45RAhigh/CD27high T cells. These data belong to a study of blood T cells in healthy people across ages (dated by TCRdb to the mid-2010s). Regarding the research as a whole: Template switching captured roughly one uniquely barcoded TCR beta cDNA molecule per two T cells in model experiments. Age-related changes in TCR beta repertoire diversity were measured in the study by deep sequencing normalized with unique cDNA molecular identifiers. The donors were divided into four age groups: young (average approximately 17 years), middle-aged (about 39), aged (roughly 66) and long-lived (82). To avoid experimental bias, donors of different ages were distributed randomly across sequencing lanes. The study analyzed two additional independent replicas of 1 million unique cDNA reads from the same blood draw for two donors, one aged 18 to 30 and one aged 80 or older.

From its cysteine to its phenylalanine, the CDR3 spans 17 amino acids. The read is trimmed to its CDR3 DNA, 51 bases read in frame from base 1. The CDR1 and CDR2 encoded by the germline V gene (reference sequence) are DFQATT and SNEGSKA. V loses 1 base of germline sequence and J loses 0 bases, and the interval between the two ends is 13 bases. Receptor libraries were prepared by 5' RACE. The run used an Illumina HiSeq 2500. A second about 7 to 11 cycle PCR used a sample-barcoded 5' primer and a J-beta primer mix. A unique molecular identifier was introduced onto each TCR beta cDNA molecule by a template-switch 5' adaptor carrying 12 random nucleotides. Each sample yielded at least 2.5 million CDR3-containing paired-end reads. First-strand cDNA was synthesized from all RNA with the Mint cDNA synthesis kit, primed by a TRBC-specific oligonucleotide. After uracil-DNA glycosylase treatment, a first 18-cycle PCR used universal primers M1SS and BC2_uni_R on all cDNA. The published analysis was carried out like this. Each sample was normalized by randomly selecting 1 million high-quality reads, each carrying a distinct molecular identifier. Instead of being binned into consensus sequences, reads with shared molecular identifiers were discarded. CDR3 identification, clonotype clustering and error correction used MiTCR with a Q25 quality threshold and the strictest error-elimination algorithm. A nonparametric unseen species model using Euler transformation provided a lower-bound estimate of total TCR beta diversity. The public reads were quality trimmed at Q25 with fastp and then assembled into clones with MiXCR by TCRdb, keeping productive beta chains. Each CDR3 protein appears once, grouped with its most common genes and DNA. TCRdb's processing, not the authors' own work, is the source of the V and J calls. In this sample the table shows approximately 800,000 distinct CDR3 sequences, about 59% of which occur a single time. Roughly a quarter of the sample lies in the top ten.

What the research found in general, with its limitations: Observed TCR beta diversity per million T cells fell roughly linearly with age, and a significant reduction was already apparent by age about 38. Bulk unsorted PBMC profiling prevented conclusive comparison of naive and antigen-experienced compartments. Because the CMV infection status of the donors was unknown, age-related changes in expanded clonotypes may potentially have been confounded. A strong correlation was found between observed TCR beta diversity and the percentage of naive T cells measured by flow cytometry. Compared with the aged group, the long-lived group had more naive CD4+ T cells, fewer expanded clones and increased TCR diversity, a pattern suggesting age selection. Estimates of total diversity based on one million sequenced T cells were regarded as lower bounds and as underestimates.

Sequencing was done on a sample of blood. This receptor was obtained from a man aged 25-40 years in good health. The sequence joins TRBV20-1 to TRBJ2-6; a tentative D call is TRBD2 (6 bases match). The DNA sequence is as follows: TGCAGTGCTAGAGCCAGGGACTTGGGCTCTGGGGCCAACGTCCTGACTTTC. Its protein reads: CSARARDLGSGANVLTF.